Presented here are 7 T cell receptor beta chains from one specimen sequenced in a study of T cell clones after liver transplantation. Produced via immunoSEQ multiplex PCR; TCRdb's table is partial and in-frame only. The sample lists under 55,000 clones; 85% to 90% were seen once. Material: CD4+ T cells from blood, obtained 24 months after liver transplant. Source of these receptors: a human patient who received a liver transplant. Some T cells may have come from the graft donor.

The chain is built from TRBV11-2 and TRBJ1-6; maybe TRBD1 (5 bases). The CDR3 totals 15 residues. From germline, CDR1 is SGHAT and CDR2 FQNNGV. Trimming took off 3 bases at V and 7 bases at J, with 13 bases between the two ends. The CDR3 loop is CASSFRDVRNSPLHF. CDR3 DNA sequence: TGTGCCAGCAGCTTTAGGGACGTCCGGAATTCACCCCTCCACTTT.

This chain joins TRBV10-3 and TRBJ1-1; D gene unclear. V gave up 6 bases and J gave up 5 bases, with 10 bases separating them. The CDR3 contains 12 residues. Germline V gene data show CDR1 as ENHRY and CDR2 as SYGVKD. The CDR3 nucleotides read TGTGCCATCAGAAGTTGGTTAACTGAAGCTTTCTTT. This codes for CAIRSWLTEAFF.

The genes are TRBV5-1 and TRBJ2-7; D may correspond to TRBD1 or TRBD2 (6 bases each). Germline V gene sequence: CDR1 SGHRS, CDR2 YFSETQ. The length of the CDR3 is 14 residues. Between the trimmed V and J ends, which lost 4 bases and 7 bases, there was a span of 18 bases. CDR3 bases: TGCGCCAGCAGCCCGTCGAGGGGGGCGGGGGAGCAGTACTTC. Translated: CASSPSRGAGEQYF.

The chain is built from TRBV9 and TRBJ1-2; D not certain. There are 14 residues in the CDR3. Germline values: CDR1 SGDLS, CDR2 YYNGEE. Trimming stripped 2 bases from V and 5 bases from J, with 13 bases between. CDR3 nucleotide sequence: TGTGCCAGCAGCGTTGAGGGATGGAGGTATGGCTACACCTTC. Residues: CASSVEGWRYGYTF.

The gene calls are TRBV5-1 and TRBJ2-5; 13 nucleotides align to TRBD2. V was pared by 4 bases and J by 5 bases, with 8 bases of the junction left unmatched. CDR1 SGHRS and CDR2 YFSETQ come from the germline V gene. CDR3 length: 16 amino acids. CDR3 in DNA: TGCGCCAGCAGCACCGGACTAGCGGGAGTAGGGGAGACCCAGTACTTC. Its translation: CASSTGLAGVGETQYF.

This clone showed up just a few times. The chain joins TRBV14 to TRBJ1-1; tentatively, D is TRBD1 (5 bases). The CDR3 is 15 residues long. Germline V CDR1 and CDR2: SGHDN, FVKESK. The germline V and J ends were trimmed by 0 bases and 7 bases, with 15 bases remaining between them. CDR3 sequence (DNA): TGTGCCAGCAGCCAAGATCCGGCAGGGAGGGGTGAAGCTTTCTTT. Amino acids: CASSQDPAGRGEAFF.

The chain combines TRBV19 with TRBJ1-1; the match to TRBD1 covers 7 bases. Germline CDR1 and CDR2: LNHDA and SQIVND (reference sequence). CDR3 length equals 15 residues. J lost 4 bases, V lost 5 bases, and 10 bases had no gene match. CDR3 sequence: CASSPRDREFTEAFF. The CDR3 bases are TGTGCCAGTAGTCCCCGCGACAGGGAATTCACTGAAGCTTTCTTT.